One sample yielded the 9 T cell receptor beta chains listed below, sequenced in a study of STAT3 mutations in large granular lymphocyte leukemia. Points from the study as a whole: In T-cell large granular lymphocyte leukemia, about half of patients showed multiple immunodominant subclonotypes.

The antigens these receptors bind are not known. Only in-frame clones appear in the TCRdb table, and some are missing; sequencing was by immunoSEQ multiplex PCR. The table lists 7,500 to 10,000 clones, roughly 90% of them singletons. Sequenced material: peripheral blood mononuclear cells. The receptors originated from a man between 60 and 75 years old with T-cell large granular lymphocyte leukemia. Some clones in this sample may be carry-over from other donors' samples.

The chain joins TRBV18 to TRBJ2-5; tentatively, D is TRBD1 (5 bases). Trimming removed 8 bases at V and 3 bases at J, with 16 bases between. CDR3 size: 14 residues. Looked up from germline, CDR1 is KGHSH and CDR2 is LQKENI. The CDR3 nucleotides are TGTGCCAGCCAATTAAACACAGGTGAAGAGACCCAGTACTTC. This codes for CASQLNTGEETQYF. Variable domain in full (rest from reference TRBV18 and TRBJ2-5): NAGVMQNPRHLVRRRGQEARLRCSPMKGHSHVYWYRQLPEEGLKFMVYLQKENIIDESGMPKERFSAEFPKEGPSILRIQQVVRGDSAAYFCASQLNTGEETQYFGPGTRLLVL.

The V call is TRBV2, the J call TRBJ1-6, with unresolved D. Looked up from germline, CDR1 is SNHLY and CDR2 is FYNNEI. V lost 7 bases and J lost 11, with 18 bases in between. The CDR3 loop spans 14 amino acids. CDR3 DNA sequence: TGTGCCAGCATGATAACTAACCCCGAGACACCCCTCCACTTT. Protein: CASMITNPETPLHF. The variable domain in full, with the rest retrieved from reference TRBV2 and TRBJ1-6, is EPEVTQTPSHQVTQMGQEVILRCVPISNHLYFYWYRQILGQKVEFLVSFYNNEISEKSEIFDDQFSVERPDGSNFTLKIRSTKLEDSAMYFCASMITNPETPLHFGNGTRLTVT.

The chain has TRBV5-4 and TRBJ2-2, with 8 bases that match TRBD1. The CDR3 extends over 16 amino acids. The junction had 7 bases not matched to a gene; V was cut back by 4 bases and J by 2 bases. Germline V gene lookup returns CDR1 SGHNT and CDR2 YYREEE (reference sequence). The CDR3 loop is CASSPSGGGNTGELFF. CDR3 DNA: TGTGCCAGCAGCCCCTCAGGGGGCGGAAACACCGGGGAGCTGTTTTTT.

The chain links TRBV7-9 to TRBJ1-2; D gene uncertain. The CDR3 has 15 amino acids. CDR1 and CDR2 from the germline V gene are SEHNR and FQNEAQ (reference sequence). Trimming cost V 2 bases and J 0 bases, with 10 bases left between them. CDR3 coding DNA: TGTGCCAGCAGCTTATTTAGTTCACCTAACTATGGCTACACCTTC. This gives the protein CASSLFSSPNYGYTF.

The CDR3 DNA reads TGCGCCAGCAGCTTGGAGGGCCAGACTTACGAGCAGTACTTC. Its translation is CASSLEGQTYEQYF. This chain links TRBV5-1 with TRBJ2-7; no definite D call. Germline CDR1 SGHRS, CDR2 YFSETQ. The CDR3 is 14 amino acids. V lost 0 bases and J lost 4, with 11 bases in between.

J is TRBJ1-1 and V is TRBV6-6; 7 bases are shared with TRBD1. Per the germline V gene, CDR1 is MNHNY and CDR2 is SVGAGI (reference sequence). CDR3 length: 15 amino acids. Trimming removed 6 bases from V and 4 bases from J; junction bases left unmatched: 11. In DNA form, the CDR3 reads TGTGCCAGCAGACCGGGAACAGGGGTCCCCACTGAAGCTTTCTTT. This codes for CASRPGTGVPTEAFF.

This rearrangement joins TRBV5-4 to TRBJ1-2; unclear D gene. The CDR3 has 12 amino acids. Germline V gene sequence: CDR1 SGHNT, CDR2 YYREEE (reference sequence). V dropped 3 bases and J dropped 8 bases, with 11 bases sitting between them. The CDR3 bases are TGTGCCAGCAGCTCCTTCTGGAAGGGCTACACCTTC. It translates to CASSSFWKGYTF.

V gene TRBV7-3 combines with J gene TRBJ2-3; 11 bases map to TRBD2. CDR3 length: 16 residues. V was clipped by 4 bases and J by 1 base; unmatched bases: 4. Germline lookup yields CDR1 SGHTA and CDR2 FQGTGA. CDR3 sequence (DNA): TGTGCCAGCAGCTCTCTAGCGGGAGGAGGCACAGATACGCAGTATTTT. Translated: CASSSLAGGGTDTQYF.

The chain carries TRBV5-4 and TRBJ2-1, with 7 bases that match TRBD2. Germline lookup yields CDR1 SGHNT and CDR2 YYREEE (reference sequence). The ends lost 4 bases at V and 1 base at J; junction bases unmatched: 8. This CDR3 is built from 16 residues. CDR3 DNA: TGTGCCAGCAGCACCCAAGTTAGCGGGTCCTACAATGAGCAGTTCTTC. Its protein is CASSTQVSGSYNEQFF.